The 19 T cell receptor beta chains presented below share a single source sample, sequenced in a study of blood T cell repertoires in COVID-19 (TCRdb year 2020). Library preparation employed the immunoSEQ multiplex PCR assay. TCRdb carries this immuneACCESS record with in-frame sequences only. Its versions omit some clonotypes, under half of them owing to an unresolved V gene in the studies checked, with the rest unexplained. For this sample there are around 220,000 clones; roughly 76% appear just once. 4% to 5.5% of the sample lies in the top ten. Sequenced sample: peripheral blood. These receptors were taken from a human donor in a cohort sampled during active COVID-19.

The gene calls are TRBV28 and TRBJ1-3, with 7 bases matching TRBD1. This CDR3 is 18 amino acids long. CDR1 MDHEN and CDR2 SYDVKM come from the germline V gene. Losses at the gene ends were 6 bases for V and 0 bases for J; bases not matched to a gene: 14. The CDR3 DNA reads TGTGCCAGCAGGGACCGACACCGGGACAGCAACTCTGGAAACACCATATATTTT. Protein: CASRDRHRDSNSGNTIYF.

This clone was detected only once. The gene calls are TRBV29-1 and TRBJ2-1; 9 bases are a match to TRBD1. Germline V lookup: CDR1 SQVTM, CDR2 ANQGSEA. The length of the CDR3 is 14 residues. With V trimmed by 4 bases and J by 7 bases, 8 bases remained unmatched. The CDR3: CSVAGQGPINEQFF. CDR3 coding DNA: TGCAGCGTTGCGGGACAGGGTCCGATTAATGAGCAGTTCTTC.

The rearrangement links TRBV7-9 to TRBJ1-6, with a possible D match to TRBD1 (5 bases). Deletions cut 2 bases from V and 7 bases from J, with 12 bases between. The CDR3 length is 15 residues. Germline-derived CDR1 and CDR2 are SEHNR and FQNEAQ (reference sequence). This chain's CDR3 is CASSLSGAGNSPLHF. Here the CDR3 DNA reads TGTGCCAGCAGCTTATCTGGGGCTGGAAATTCACCCCTCCACTTT.

The chain carries TRBV4-2 and TRBJ2-7, with 15 bases fitting TRBD2. The CDR3 runs to 16 residues. V lost 1 base, J lost 6 bases, and 4 bases stayed unmatched. Per germline, CDR1 LGHNA and CDR2 YNFKEQ. CDR3 region: CASSQAKGLAGGEQYF. CDR3 DNA sequence: TGTGCCAGCAGCCAAGCGAAGGGACTAGCGGGAGGCGAGCAGTACTTC.

Only one count was recorded for this clone. The V call is TRBV9, the J call TRBJ2-5, with 12 positions matching TRBD1. CDR1 and CDR2 from the germline V gene are SGDLS and YYNGEE. Germline trimming cut 3 bases from V and 6 bases from J; bases unmatched to any gene: 9. This CDR3 spans 16 amino acids. CDR3 residues: CASSGTGTGGVQTQYF. CDR3 bases: TGTGCCAGCAGCGGGACCGGGACAGGGGGCGTCCAGACCCAGTACTTC.

The J gene is TRBJ2-7, the V gene TRBV5-5; D remains ambiguous. V was clipped by 1 base and J by 0 bases, with 5 bases between them. This CDR3 has 13 residues. Germline CDR1 SGHKS, CDR2 YYEKEE (reference sequence). CDR3 loop: CASSLQVSYEQYF. In nucleotides, the CDR3 is TGTGCCAGCAGCTTGCAGGTCTCCTACGAGCAGTACTTC.

This clone has just one count. This chain joins TRBV4-2 and TRBJ2-7; TRBD2 matches at 10 bases. This CDR3 comprises 16 residues. V dropped 1 base and J dropped 5; count of bases not matched to a gene: 8. The germline V gene has CDR1 LGHNA and CDR2 YNFKEQ. The CDR3 bases are TGTGCCAGCAGCCAAGGTCAACCAGCGGGAGGGAACGAGCAGTACTTC. Its translation: CASSQGQPAGGNEQYF.

This CDR3 is CASSKPGSGSTDTQYF. The CDR3 region has the DNA TGTGCCAGCAGTAAACCCGGGAGCGGGAGCACAGATACGCAGTATTTT. The chain combines TRBV2 with TRBJ2-3; the D gene is possibly TRBD2 (6 bases). Germline V gene data show CDR1 as SNHLY and CDR2 as FYNNEI. With 5 bases removed from V and 0 bases from J, the gap between germline ends came to 15 bases. This CDR3 comprises 16 residues.

The chain combines TRBV4-2 with TRBJ2-7; D not resolved. The CDR3 runs 16 residues. Germline loops: CDR1 LGHNA, CDR2 YNFKEQ. V was clipped by 0 bases and J by 6 bases, with 18 bases between them. CDR3 coding DNA: TGTGCCAGCAGCCAAGAAATTTCGGTTTCTTCCGCCGAGCAGTACTTC. Its protein product is CASSQEISVSSAEQYF.

V gene TRBV2 combines with J gene TRBJ1-2; 7 nucleotides align to TRBD1. The germline V gene has CDR1 SNHLY and CDR2 FYNNEI. This CDR3 is built from 15 residues. J gave up 2 bases and V 7 bases, and 10 bases lay outside the gene matches. CDR3 sequence: CASKTGTASNYGYTF. CDR3 DNA: TGTGCCAGCAAGACTGGGACAGCCTCAAACTATGGCTACACCTTC.

This clone was observed a handful of times. The gene calls are TRBV2 and TRBJ1-3, with 9 bases matching TRBD1. The CDR3 consists of 15 residues. Germline values: CDR1 SNHLY, CDR2 FYNNEI. V was clipped by 6 bases and J by 2 bases; unmatched bases: 5. The CDR3 nucleotides read TGTGCCAGCAGATCACAGGGGGCCACTGGAAACACCATATATTTT. This translates into CASRSQGATGNTIYF.

The chain uses TRBV28 and TRBJ2-4, with a tentative D call TRBD2 (5 bases). CDR3 length: 15 amino acids. Germline CDR1 is MDHEN and CDR2 is SYDVKM. V lost 2 bases and J lost 2, with 10 bases in between. CDR3: CASSLGRPSKNIQYF. Here the CDR3 DNA reads TGTGCCAGCAGTTTAGGGAGACCGTCCAAAAACATTCAGTACTTC.

There are a few counts of this clone. DNA of the CDR3: TGTGCCAGCAGCCGACGGGAATCAGGCCACGAGCAGTACTTC. Its protein is CASSRRESGHEQYF. The chain carries TRBV3-1 (or the pseudogene TRBV3-2) and TRBJ2-7, with TRBD2 as a possible D gene (5 bases). Trimming took off 4 bases at V and 5 bases at J, with 15 bases between the two ends. Germline CDR1 reads LGHDT; CDR2 reads YNNKEL (reference sequence). The CDR3 is 14 residues long.

This chain uses TRBV6-2 or TRBV6-3 with TRBJ2-1; TRBD1 matches 9 bases. This CDR3 is 15 amino acids long. The J segment lost 5 bases and the V segment lost 6 bases, leaving 8 bases of the junction unmatched. The V gene's germline CDR1 is MNHEY and CDR2 SVGEGT. The CDR3 DNA reads TGTGCCAGCAGCTCGACAGGGGGGCCTCACAATGAGCAGTTCTTC. Protein: CASSSTGGPHNEQFF.

The chain uses TRBV9 and TRBJ1-2; 8 bases align to TRBD1. Germline CDR1 and CDR2: SGDLS and YYNGEE. CDR3 length: 17 amino acids. V shed 3 bases, J shed 7 bases, and the junction held 17 bases outside the gene matches. Here the CDR3 reads CASSGARSRTGWVGYTF. Written as DNA, the CDR3 is TGTGCCAGCAGCGGAGCGAGATCTAGGACAGGGTGGGTTGGCTACACCTTC.

J is TRBJ2-4 and V is TRBV11-2; 12 nucleotides match TRBD2. The germline gives CDR1 SGHAT, CDR2 FQNNGV. The trim removed 2 bases at V and 2 bases at J, leaving 10 bases unmatched. This CDR3 spans 19 amino acids. The CDR3 DNA reads TGTGCCAGCAGCTTATTTAGGACTAGCGGGATTCTCCCCAAAAACATTCAGTACTTC. It codes for CASSLFRTSGILPKNIQYF.

This clone has only a few counts. The chain links TRBV14 to TRBJ2-7, with D possibly TRBD1 on 6 matching bases. This CDR3 comprises 13 residues. Germline CDR1 and CDR2: SGHDN and FVKESK. The V end was cut by 1 base, the J end by 12 bases, with 16 bases between. The CDR3 DNA follows: TGTGCCAGCAGCCAAGTAGTGACAGGATTGGGGTACTTC. Translated, it gives CASSQVVTGLGYF. Filled out from reference TRBV14 and TRBJ2-7, the complete variable domain reads EAGVTQFPSHSVIEKGQTVTLRCDPISGHDNLYWYRRVMGKEIKFLLHFVKESKQDESGMPNNRFLAERTGGTYSTLKVQPAELEDSGVYFCASSQVVTGLGYFGPGTRLTVT.

The genes are TRBV28 and TRBJ2-7, with TRBD1 matching over 12 bases. The CDR3 sequence is 15 residues long. V trimming: 6 bases; J trimming: 6 bases; junction bases outside the gene matches: 9. CDR1 MDHEN and CDR2 SYDVKM come from the germline V gene. CDR3 region: CASRRSGTGGVEQYF. The CDR3 nucleotides are TGTGCCAGCAGGAGGAGTGGGACAGGGGGCGTCGAGCAGTACTTC.

This clone has only one observation. The V gene is TRBV24-1, the J gene TRBJ1-2; no clear D gene. The germline V gene encodes CDR1 KGHDR and CDR2 SFDVKD. The CDR3 covers 14 residues. V dropped 5 bases and J dropped 1 base, with 10 bases sitting between them. The CDR3 loop reads CATSGRHHNYGYTF. The CDR3 DNA follows: TGTGCCACCAGTGGGCGACACCATAACTATGGCTACACCTTC.